This T cell receptor (beta chain) was found in a study of shared clonotypes between healthy human individuals (dated by TCRdb to about 2020). A note on the overall study: The cohort comprised a couple of women and a few men aged 18 to 49 years. Per donor, three plates each were used for CD4 naive and CD4 memory, two for CD8 naive, and one for CD8 memory. To estimate repertoire size and how much clonotype sharing occurs between individuals, the study deeply sequenced the blood TCR repertoires of about five healthy adults. Libraries were prepared and TCR repertoires were sequenced by different laboratories using diverse techniques, in order to increase sequencing depth and limit assay-specific biases. Between about 0.8 and 9 billion PBMCs per donor were obtained by leukapheresis.

TCR CDR3 regions were amplified from genomic DNA by multiplex PCR using the deep immunoSEQ assay. Genomic DNA extracted from each cell subset was distributed evenly over all wells of several immunoSEQ 96-well plates, and each plate served as one replicate. Each replicate PCR for sorted subsets received roughly 200 ng genomic DNA, equal to tens of thousands of T cell genomes. The purified libraries were quantified using a Qubit 3.0 fluorometer, sized with a Bioanalyzer 2100, and then quantified again using the KAPA Library Quantification kit. A separate single-read 150-cycle Illumina NextSeq 550 flow cell was used to sequence each immunoSEQ 96-well plate. The authors' pipeline ran thus. The immunoSEQ output contained only junctional sequences without quality scores, so filtering could not match that applied to full-length reads. To assign V/J genes and CDR3, sequences were annotated against IMGT germline references using PyIR, a Python wrapper for IgBLAST v1.9. Reads were removed for weak V/J assignments (E-value above 1e-6), missing CDR3, stop codons, out-of-frame junctions, or ambiguous translated residues. V3J clonotypes were defined as sequences sharing an identical inferred V gene, J gene, and CDR3 amino acid sequence. Percentage overlap between repertoires was computed as shared unique clonotypes divided by the size of the smaller repertoire. Three approaches were used to assess repertoire richness: RTK rarefaction, the Chao1 estimator, and Recon v2.1 estimates of unobserved clonotypes. Generation probabilities for all TCRbeta clonotypes obtained by the gDNA method from a handful of donors were computed using OLGA. Imported from immuneACCESS, the table was reduced by TCRdb to in-frame sequences with V and J called. These copies leave out some clones; in studies compared against another copy, an unresolved V gene accounts for under half, and the cause of the remainder is not known. Clone size and V and J calls were adopted from that table, with D and trimming inferred from the DNA. The table for this sample lists some 580,000 clones; more than 95% of them were counted only once. Of the sample, 0.045% to 0.06% is held by the ten largest clones.

The CDR3 measures 13 amino acids from cysteine to phenylalanine. Only the CDR3 portion is preserved as DNA: 39 bases, with reading frame beginning at the first base. The germline V gene gives CDR1 as MDHEN and CDR2 as SYDVKM. V drops 5 bases and J drops 4 bases, leaving 12 bases in between. Donors were healthy HIV-negative adults with no recently reported acute infections or vaccinations. Every donor was a Caucasian adult living in Nashville, Tennessee, USA. CD4+ T cells were enriched through magnetic negative selection, after which naive cells were positively selected on CD45RA and the remaining negative fraction served as the memory subset. Blood was obtained by leukapheresis, after which PBMCs were separated by Ficoll-Histopaque density gradient centrifugation and cryopreserved in liquid nitrogen vapor phase. Analytical flow cytometry was used to check the purity and quantity of each magnetically sorted T cell population. From each sorted fraction, genomic DNA was isolated and quantified by UV absorbance on a Nanodrop 2000c.

Findings and caveats that apply to the study as a whole: Approximately 5% of naive CD4, roughly 3.6% of naive CD8, 2.3% of memory CD4, and 0.4% of memory CD8 clonotypes were shared across several donors. Larger estimated clonotype richness was generally found for naive subsets than for memory subsets. Rarefaction of sorted-subset datasets indicated incomplete sequencing despite the large sequencing depth. Compared with non-shared clonotypes, the clonotypes found in all four sorted-subset donors had higher generation probabilities. The genetic and exposure-history diversity represented was limited by the small number of donors. Pairwise subsampling indicated that sequencing depth was expected to affect the degree of clonotype sharing among donors. Only blood was sampled, and tissue TCR repertoires likely differ from those in blood.

A note on this clone: Which antigen it targets is not known. Qualities for individual bases were not recorded, and no much larger clone is one base off.

This clonotype was obtained from a woman in her twenties or thirties in good health. In this chain, TRBV28 is recombined with TRBJ2-7, with no confident D gene call. Sample: naive CD4+ T cells sorted from blood. The sample's cell subset or site label, in plain terms: CD45RA+ positively selected. The CDR3 in this case is CASSISPGYEQYF. The nucleotide sequence reads TGTGCCAGCAGTATCTCGCCCGGTTACGAGCAGTACTTC.